This T cell receptor beta chain derives from a study of radiation and T cells in renal cell carcinoma. Study conclusions and caveats: Irradiated tumors had higher TCR clonality than control tumors.

The CDR3 runs 14 residues. The germline V gene encodes CDR1 MNHNY and CDR2 SVGAGI (reference sequence). Trimming shortened V by 1 base and J by 3 bases, and 10 bases separated the two germline ends. The table lists this clone with a few counts. The antigen remains undetermined. Assay used: immunoSEQ multiplex PCR; TCRdb lists only in-frame clones, some missing. Found here are roughly 15,000 clones, 62% of them singletons; the top ten hold 15% to 20%. Sample treatment: treatment-naive control, cytoreductive nephrectomy. Control samples are tumors resected by cytoreductive nephrectomy without prior radiation.

This receptor was identified in a man in his fifties or sixties with renal cell carcinoma. This specimen consisted of tumor tissue, obtained from a patient whose treatment was nephrectomy without radiotherapy. The J gene is TRBJ2-7, the V gene TRBV6-6; no firm D call. CDR3 DNA sequence: TGTGCCAGCAGTTACTTGCTTCAGAGCTACGAGCAGTACTTC. Amino acid sequence: CASSYLLQSYEQYF.